The rows below give T cell receptor beta chains drawn from one sample of a study of CD8+CD57+ T cells in acquired aplastic anemia. TCRdb re-called the reads with MiXCR, one entry per CDR3 protein. The repertoire holds about 180,000 distinct CDR3 sequences, about three fifths seen once, with about 42% in the top ten. Sequenced material: sorted CD4+, CD8+, or CD8+CD57+ T cells (not recorded which) from PBMCs. The source is a human donor with aplastic anemia. The CDR3 runs from the conserved cysteine through the conserved F or W. The order of the fields is D gene, J gene, V gene, clone size, CDR3 DNA, CDR3 protein. A D gene is named only where the DNA matches it firmly. Size tells how often a clone was seen (once, few, many) or the class of an expanded clone, and some rows leave it out.

>TRBD1|TRBJ2-1|TRBV9|NA
TGTGCCAGCGAAACGACAGGGGGCAATGAGCAGTTCTTC
CASETTGGNEQFF
>NA|TRBJ2-2|TRBV10-2|many
TGCGCCAGCAGTGACCCCCTGGCCCGGAACACCGGGGAGCTGTTTTTT
CASSDPLARNTGELFF
>TRBD1|TRBJ1-2|TRBV20-1|NA
TGCAGTGCTAGAGATCGGGGGACAGGGGAGGTTGTAGGCTACACCTTC
CSARDRGTGEVVGYTF
>TRBD1|TRBJ1-1|TRBV19|NA
TGTGCCAGTACCAATAGGGGGACAGGGAACACTGAAGCTTTCTTT
CASTNRGTGNTEAFF
>NA|TRBJ1-2|TRBV19|once
TGTGCCAGTGGTCCGGACAGAGAAGACTATGGCTACACCTTC
CASGPDREDYGYTF
>NA|TRBJ1-5|TRBV2|few
TGTGCCAGCACCATCCAACAGGGATCCGCGGCCCAGCATTTT
CASTIQQGSAAQHF
>NA|TRBJ2-5|TRBV2|NA
TGTGCCAGCAGTGAAGCGCGGGAGACCCAGTACTTC
CASSEARETQYF
>TRBD1|TRBJ2-1|TRBV7-9|few
TGTGCCAGCAGCTCCGACAGGGGGCCGGGGGAGCAGTCCTTC
CASSSDRGPGEQSF
>TRBD2|TRBJ2-3|TRBV29-1|NA
TGCAGCGTTGTACCGGGAGGAGATACGCAGTATTTT
CSVVPGGDTQYF
>TRBD1|TRBJ2-7|TRBV19|NA
TGTGCCAGTCGACTGACAGGGTTTTCGTTCGAGCAGTACTTC
CASRLTGFSFEQYF
>NA|TRBJ1-5|TRBV7-8|NA
TGTGCCAGCAGCTTGAGGCGGTCCATAGACCAGCATTTT
CASSLRRSIDQHF
>TRBD2|TRBJ2-1|TRBV20-1|NA
TGCAGTGCTACCGGGACTAGCATCGATGAGCAGTTCTTC
CSATGTSIDEQFF
>TRBD2|TRBJ2-1|TRBV20-1|NA
TGCAGTGCTGCAAGCCTAGCGGGGGCCTCCTACAATGAGCAGTTCTTC
CSAASLAGASYNEQFF
>TRBD1|TRBJ1-5|TRBV2|NA
TGTGCCAGCAGCAAGGGACAGGGGGTGCCCCTTTCGCCCCAGCATTTT
CASSKGQGVPLSPQHF
>TRBD1|TRBJ2-7|TRBV4-2|NA
TGTGCCAGCAGCCCATCGCGATGGGACAGGTCCTACGAGCAGTACTTC
CASSPSRWDRSYEQYF
>NA|TRBJ1-2|TRBV9|NA
TGTGCCAGCAGCCCTGCTGGCCTGGATGGCTACACCTTC
CASSPAGLDGYTF
>NA|TRBJ2-2|TRBV2|few
TGTGCCAGCAGCGCCCGGGACCTCTCAAAAGGGCTGTTTTTT
CASSARDLSKGLFF
>TRBD2|TRBJ2-1|TRBV7-6|NA
TGTGCCAGCAGCTTAATGGCTAGCGGGGGTATAGGTGAGCAGTTCTTC
CASSLMASGGIGEQFF
>NA|TRBJ2-3|TRBV7-9|many
TGTGCCAGCTCTAAGGAGGCGGGGTTTACTGGAGATACGCAGTATTTT
CASSKEAGFTGDTQYF
>NA|TRBJ1-6|TRBV12-3/TRBV12-4|NA
TGTGCCAGCAGTTTTTTCAGGTCCCAACCCCTCCACTTT
CASSFFRSQPLHF
>NA|TRBJ2-7|TRBV10-3|NA
TGTGCCATCAGGAGTGGGCTCGAGCAGTACTTC
CAIRSGLEQYF
>TRBD1|TRBJ2-7|TRBV2|few
TGTGCCAGCAGTGGATCCGGGACAGGGCCCTTCGGGGAGCAGTACTTC
CASSGSGTGPFGEQYF
>NA|TRBJ2-3|TRBV2|NA
TGTGCCAGCAGTGCCCCAAGGAAGGAGTATTTT
CASSAPRKEYF
>TRBD1|TRBJ1-1|TRBV12-3/TRBV12-4|many
TGTGCCAGCAGTTTCAGGGGGCTGGCGGGGAACACTGAAGCTTTCTTT
CASSFRGLAGNTEAFF
>TRBD1|TRBJ2-2|TRBV9|NA
TGTGCCAGCAGCCCCAGAGACAGGGCTGGCGGGGAGCTGTTTTTT
CASSPRDRAGGELFF
>NA|TRBJ2-7|TRBV6-1|NA
TGTGCCAGCCACCAGGCCGGTACCCCGGAGCAGTACTTC
CASHQAGTPEQYF
>NA|TRBJ2-1|TRBV2|NA
TGTGCCAGCATAATCGACGAAGGCGGTGAGCAGTTCTTC
CASIIDEGGEQFF
>NA|TRBJ1-6|TRBV2|NA
TGTGCCAGCAGTGAGGGCAGTTATTCACCCCTCCACTTT
CASSEGSYSPLHF
>NA|TRBJ2-3|TRBV5-6|NA
TGTGCCAGCAGCCCGGATGGGGGGACAGATACGCAGTATTTT
CASSPDGGTDTQYF
>NA|TRBJ1-6|TRBV7-8|NA
TGTGCCAGCAGCTTATGGGAGGCATCACCCCTCCACTTT
CASSLWEASPLHF
>NA|TRBJ1-2|TRBV15|NA
TGTGCCACCAGCAGAGATTTTGCGTCTCCAAGGGGGTATGGCTACACCTTC
CATSRDFASPRGYGYTF
>NA|TRBJ2-3|TRBV5-1|few
TGCGCCAGCAGCTTGGCCCAACGGGCAGATACGCAGTATTTT
CASSLAQRADTQYF
>NA|TRBJ1-1|TRBV19|many
TGTGCCAGTAGCAATAGAGGGGTTAGGTTCGCTGAAGCTTTCTTT
CASSNRGVRFAEAFF
>TRBD2|TRBJ2-1|TRBV24-1|NA
TGTGCCACCAAGGGCGGGGGGTTCAATGAGCAGTTCTTC
CATKGGGFNEQFF
>NA|TRBJ1-4|TRBV14|NA
TGTGCCAGCAGCCAAGAAAGGGATCTAGAAAAACTGTTTTTT
CASSQERDLEKLFF
>NA|TRBJ2-7|TRBV10-3|NA
TGTGCCATCAGTGAGTCGGTAACACTGTCCCCCGAGCAGTACTTC
CAISESVTLSPEQYF
>TRBD1|TRBJ1-3|TRBV5-1|NA
TGCGCCAGCAGACTACGGACAGGGGGTCGTGATGGAAACACCATATATTTT
CASRLRTGGRDGNTIYF
>NA|TRBJ1-1|TRBV4-1|many
TGCGCCAGCAGGTCCAGGGGTAACACTGAAGCTTTCTTT
CASRSRGNTEAFF
>TRBD2|TRBJ2-1|TRBV7-3|NA
TGTGCCAGCAGCCTAGTTAGCGGGGGGTACAATGAGCAGTTCTTC
CASSLVSGGYNEQFF
>NA|TRBJ2-1|TRBV7-6|NA
TGTGCCAGCAGCCCGGGTCACGGGAGCTACAATGAGCAGTTCTTC
CASSPGHGSYNEQFF
>NA|TRBJ2-7|TRBV2|few
TGTGCCAGCAGTGGGTTGCTTGCCTACGAGCAGTACTTC
CASSGLLAYEQYF
>TRBD2|TRBJ2-1|TRBV5-8|few
TGTGCCAGCAGCATCGGGACTAGGCACAATGAGCAGTTCTTC
CASSIGTRHNEQFF
>NA|TRBJ1-1|TRBV7-9|once
TGTGCCAGCAGCTTACAGGGCTCGAACACTGAAGCTTTCTTT
CASSLQGSNTEAFF
>TRBD2|TRBJ2-5|TRBV7-3|NA
TGTGCCAGCAGCCCCGCGGGGGGGCAAGAGACCCAGTACTTC
CASSPAGGQETQYF
>TRBD2|TRBJ2-5|TRBV7-9|NA
TGTGCCAGCAGCGCCCCCGGGGGGCAAGAGACCCAGTACTTC
CASSAPGGQETQYF
>TRBD1|TRBJ1-2|TRBV7-9|NA
TGTGCCAGCAGCTTAAGGACAGGGGGGACCAACTATGGCTACACCTTC
CASSLRTGGTNYGYTF
>TRBD1|TRBJ1-5|TRBV20-1|once
TGCAGTGCTTTTAACAGGGGCGAGGGCAATCAGCCCCAGCATTTT
CSAFNRGEGNQPQHF